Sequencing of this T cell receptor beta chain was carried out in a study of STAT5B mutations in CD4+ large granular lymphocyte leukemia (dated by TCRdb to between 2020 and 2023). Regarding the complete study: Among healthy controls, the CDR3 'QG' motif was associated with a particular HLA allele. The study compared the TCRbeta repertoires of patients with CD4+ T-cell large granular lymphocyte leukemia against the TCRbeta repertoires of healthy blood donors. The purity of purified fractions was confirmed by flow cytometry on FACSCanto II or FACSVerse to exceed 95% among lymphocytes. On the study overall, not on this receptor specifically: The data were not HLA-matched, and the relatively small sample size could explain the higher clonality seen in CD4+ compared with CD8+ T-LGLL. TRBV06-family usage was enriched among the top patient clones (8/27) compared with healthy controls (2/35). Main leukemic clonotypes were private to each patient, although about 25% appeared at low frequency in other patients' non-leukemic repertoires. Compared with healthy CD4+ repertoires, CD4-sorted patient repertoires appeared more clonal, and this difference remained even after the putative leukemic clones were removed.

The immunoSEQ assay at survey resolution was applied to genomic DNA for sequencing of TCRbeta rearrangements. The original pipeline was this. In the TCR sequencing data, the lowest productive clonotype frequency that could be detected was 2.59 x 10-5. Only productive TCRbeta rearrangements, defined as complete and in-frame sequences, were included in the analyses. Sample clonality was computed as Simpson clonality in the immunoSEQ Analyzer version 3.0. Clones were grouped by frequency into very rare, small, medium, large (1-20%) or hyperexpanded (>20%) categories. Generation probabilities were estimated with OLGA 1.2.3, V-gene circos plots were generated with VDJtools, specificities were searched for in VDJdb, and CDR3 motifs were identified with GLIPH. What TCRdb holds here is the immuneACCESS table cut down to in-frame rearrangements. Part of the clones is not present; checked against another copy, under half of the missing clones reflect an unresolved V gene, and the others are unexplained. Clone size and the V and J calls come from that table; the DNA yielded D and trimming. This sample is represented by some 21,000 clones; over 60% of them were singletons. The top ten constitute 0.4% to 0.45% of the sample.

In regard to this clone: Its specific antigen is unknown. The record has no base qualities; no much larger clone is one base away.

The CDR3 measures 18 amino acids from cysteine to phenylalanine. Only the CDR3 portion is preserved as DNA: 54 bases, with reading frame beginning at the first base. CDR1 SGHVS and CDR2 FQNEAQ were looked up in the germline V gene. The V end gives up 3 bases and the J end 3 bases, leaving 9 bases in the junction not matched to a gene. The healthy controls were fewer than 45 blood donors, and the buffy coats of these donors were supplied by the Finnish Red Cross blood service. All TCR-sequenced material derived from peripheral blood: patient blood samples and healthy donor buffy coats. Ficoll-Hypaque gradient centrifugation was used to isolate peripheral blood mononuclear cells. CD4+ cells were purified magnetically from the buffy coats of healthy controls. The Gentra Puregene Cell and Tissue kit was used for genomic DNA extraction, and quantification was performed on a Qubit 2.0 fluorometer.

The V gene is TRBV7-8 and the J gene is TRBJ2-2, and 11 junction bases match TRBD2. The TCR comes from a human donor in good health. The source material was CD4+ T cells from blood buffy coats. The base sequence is TGTGCCAGCAGCTTTAACCGAGCACTAGCGGGAGACACCGGGGAGCTGTTTTTT. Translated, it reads CASSFNRALAGDTGELFF.